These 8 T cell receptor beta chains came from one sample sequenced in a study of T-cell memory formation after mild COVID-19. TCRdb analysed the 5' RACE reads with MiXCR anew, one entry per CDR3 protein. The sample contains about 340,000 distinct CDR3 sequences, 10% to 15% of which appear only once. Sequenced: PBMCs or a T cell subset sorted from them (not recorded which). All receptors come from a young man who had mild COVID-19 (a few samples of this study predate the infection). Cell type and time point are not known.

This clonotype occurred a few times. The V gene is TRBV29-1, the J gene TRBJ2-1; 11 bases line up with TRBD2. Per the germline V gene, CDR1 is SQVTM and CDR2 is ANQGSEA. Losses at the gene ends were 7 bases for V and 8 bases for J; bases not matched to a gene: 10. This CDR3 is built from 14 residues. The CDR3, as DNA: TGCAGCGCCTCAGGGACTAGCGGAACGTATGAGCAGTTCTTC. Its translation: CSASGTSGTYEQFF.

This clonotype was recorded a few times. CDR3 in DNA: TGCAGTGCTAACCGGGCTAACACAGATACGCAGTATTTT. Protein sequence: CSANRANTDTQYF. The rearrangement joins TRBV20-1 to TRBJ2-3; D is undetermined. The CDR3 covers 13 residues. From germline, CDR1 is DFQATT and CDR2 SNEGSKA (reference sequence). Trimming pared 4 bases from V and 2 bases from J, leaving 10 bases between.

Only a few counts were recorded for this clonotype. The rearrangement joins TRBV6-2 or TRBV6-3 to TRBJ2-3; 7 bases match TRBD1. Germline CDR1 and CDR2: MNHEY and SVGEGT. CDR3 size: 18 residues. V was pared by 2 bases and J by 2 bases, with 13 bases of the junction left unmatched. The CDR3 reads CASSYGHLTGTVTDTQYF. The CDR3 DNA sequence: TGTGCCAGCAGTTACGGTCACTTGACAGGGACCGTCACAGATACGCAGTATTTT.

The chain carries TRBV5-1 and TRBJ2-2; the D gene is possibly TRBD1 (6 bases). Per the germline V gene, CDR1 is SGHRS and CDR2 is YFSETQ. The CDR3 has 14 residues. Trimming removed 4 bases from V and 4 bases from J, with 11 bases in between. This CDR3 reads CASSLMDSTGELFF. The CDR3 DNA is TGCGCCAGCAGCCTAATGGACAGCACCGGGGAGCTGTTTTTT.

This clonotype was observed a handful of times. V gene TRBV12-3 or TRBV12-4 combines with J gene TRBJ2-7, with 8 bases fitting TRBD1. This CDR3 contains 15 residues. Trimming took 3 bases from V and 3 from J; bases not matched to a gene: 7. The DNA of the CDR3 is TGTGCCAGCAGTTTGGTCGGGACAGGTATCTACGAGCAGTACTTC. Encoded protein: CASSLVGTGIYEQYF.

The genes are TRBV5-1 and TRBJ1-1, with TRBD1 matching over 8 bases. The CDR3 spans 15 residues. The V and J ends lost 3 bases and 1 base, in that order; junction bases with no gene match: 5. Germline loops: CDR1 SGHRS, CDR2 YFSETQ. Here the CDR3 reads CASSWGGQGNTEAFF. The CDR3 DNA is TGCGCCAGCAGCTGGGGAGGACAGGGGAACACTGAAGCTTTCTTT.

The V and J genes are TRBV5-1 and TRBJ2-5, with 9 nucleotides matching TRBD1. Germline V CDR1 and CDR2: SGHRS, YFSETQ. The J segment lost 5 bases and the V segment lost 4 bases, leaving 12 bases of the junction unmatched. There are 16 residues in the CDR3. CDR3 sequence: CASSGPGTGPSETQYF. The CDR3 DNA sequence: TGCGCCAGCAGCGGACCCGGGACAGGGCCGTCCGAGACCCAGTACTTC.

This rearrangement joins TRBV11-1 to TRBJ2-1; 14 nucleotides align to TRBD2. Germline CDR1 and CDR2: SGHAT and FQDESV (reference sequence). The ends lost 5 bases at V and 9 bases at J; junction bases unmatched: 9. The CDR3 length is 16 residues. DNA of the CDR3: TGTGCCAGCAGCCCAAGACTAGCGGGGGGGCCGAGTGAGCAGTTCTTC. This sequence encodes CASSPRLAGGPSEQFF.